This T cell receptor beta chain is from a study of graft-versus-host responses after intestinal transplantation. The V end was cut by 4 bases, the J end by 8 bases, with 6 bases between. CDR3 length equals 11 residues. Germline V gives CDR1 MDHEN, CDR2 SYDVKM. To note about this clone: Its antigen is not known.

TCRdb's table, derived via immunoSEQ multiplex PCR, lists solely in-frame clones and lacks some. The sample shows about 81,000 clones, about 88% of them seen only once. The receptor's source is a human donor who received an intestinal transplant. Sequences were derived from unstimulated CD4+ T cells sorted from spleen or lymph node cells, sampled before intestinal transplant. This chain uses TRBV28 with TRBJ1-5; D unclear. CDR3 amino acids: CASSSVEPQHF. The CDR3 nucleotides read TGTGCCAGCAGTTCAGTGGAGCCCCAGCATTTT.